The TCR beta chain under discussion was sequenced for a study of Ad26.COV2.S vaccination and SARS-CoV-2 variants. Treatment noted: some 20 received Ad26.COV2.S at low or high dose, single or two shots; several received placebo; per-sample allocation not given. The samples were gathered on day 63 after the first injection of vaccine or placebo. The vaccine delivered Wuhan-strain SARS-CoV-2 spike through an Ad26 vector. TCRdb keeps only in-frame clones here, not all; method: immunoSEQ multiplex PCR. The top ten clones hold around 3.5% of a sample with hundreds of thousands of clones, roughly 84% of them seen once. This clone appeared once. The V end was cut by 0 bases, the J end by 7 bases, with 16 bases between. Germline V CDR1 and CDR2: LNHNV, YYDKDF (reference sequence). This CDR3 region has 16 residues.

Sample: peripheral blood, taken in a trial of Ad26.COV2.S vaccine versus placebo. V gene TRBV15 combines with J gene TRBJ1-3; D is perhaps TRBD1 (5 bases). The sequence derives from a person aged 18-65 years who received the Ad26.COV2.S COVID-19 vaccine or a placebo. CDR3 sequence: CATSRDSPGVRNTIYF. In nucleotides, the CDR3 is TGTGCCACCAGCAGAGATTCGCCGGGGGTGAGGAACACCATATATTTT.